This TCR beta chain was sequenced for a study of blood T cell repertoires in COVID-19. On the study more broadly: The samples span acute and convalescent COVID-19 from the United States, Italy and Spain. T cells, B-cell-depleted T cells, or PBMCs supplied cDNA or gDNA.

In the source study's methods: Using reference gene primer amplification, nucleated cell counts were estimated. Using immunoSEQ multiplex PCR, the repertoire was profiled, and TCRdb retains in-frame clones only, with some absent. V, J and clone size derive from that table, while D and trimming were established from the DNA sequence. The sample lists 310,000 or so clones, around nine tenths seen once, with 1% to 1.5% in the top ten. This clone was found once. Germline and junction disagree at one end, which may indicate a read error. The CDR3 loop spans 14 amino acids. The germline CDR1 and CDR2 sequences are SGHNT and YYREEE (reference sequence).

The specimen was peripheral blood. The chain couples TRBV5-4 to TRBJ2-4, with a tentative D call TRBD2 (6 bases). This clonotype originated in a man between 65 and 85 years old with acute or convalescent COVID-19. CDR3 nucleotides: TGTGCCAGCAGCTTGGTAGACTCGGAGGGCCCACGTACATTC. Protein product: CASSLVDSEGPRTF.